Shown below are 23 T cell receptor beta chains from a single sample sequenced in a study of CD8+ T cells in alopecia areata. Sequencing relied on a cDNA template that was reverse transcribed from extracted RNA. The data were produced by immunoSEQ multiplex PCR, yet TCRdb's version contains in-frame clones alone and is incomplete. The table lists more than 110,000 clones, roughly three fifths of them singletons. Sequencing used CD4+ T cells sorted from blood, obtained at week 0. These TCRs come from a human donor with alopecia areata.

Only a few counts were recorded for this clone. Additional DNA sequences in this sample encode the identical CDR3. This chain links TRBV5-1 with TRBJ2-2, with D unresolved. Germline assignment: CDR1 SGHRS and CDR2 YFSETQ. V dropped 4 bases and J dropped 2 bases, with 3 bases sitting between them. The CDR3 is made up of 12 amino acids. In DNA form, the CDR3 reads TGCGCCAGCAGCCGCAACACCGGGGAGCTGTTTTTT. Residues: CASSRNTGELFF.

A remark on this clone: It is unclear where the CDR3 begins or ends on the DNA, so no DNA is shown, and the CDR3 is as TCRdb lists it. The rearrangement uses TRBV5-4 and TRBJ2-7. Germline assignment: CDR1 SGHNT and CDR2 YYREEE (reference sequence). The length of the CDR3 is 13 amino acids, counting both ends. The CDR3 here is CASSFGAGVEQYF.

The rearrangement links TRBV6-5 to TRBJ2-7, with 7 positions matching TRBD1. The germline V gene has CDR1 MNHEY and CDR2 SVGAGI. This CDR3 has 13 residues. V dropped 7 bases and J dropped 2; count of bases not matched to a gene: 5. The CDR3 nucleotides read TGTGCCAGCACCACCGGGACAGCCTACGAGCAGTACTTC. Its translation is CASTTGTAYEQYF.

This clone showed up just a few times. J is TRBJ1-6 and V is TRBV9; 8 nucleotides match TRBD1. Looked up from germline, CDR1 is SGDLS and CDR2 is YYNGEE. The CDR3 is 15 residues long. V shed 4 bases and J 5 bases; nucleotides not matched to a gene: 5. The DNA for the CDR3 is TGTGCCAGCAGCCCCCGGACAGGGCATAATTCACCCCTCCACTTT. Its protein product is CASSPRTGHNSPLHF.

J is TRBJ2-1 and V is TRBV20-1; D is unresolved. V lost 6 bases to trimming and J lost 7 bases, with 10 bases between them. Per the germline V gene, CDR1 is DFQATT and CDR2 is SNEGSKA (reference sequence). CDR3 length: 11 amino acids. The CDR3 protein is CSATDGNEQFF. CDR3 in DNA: TGCAGTGCGACGGACGGTAATGAGCAGTTCTTC.

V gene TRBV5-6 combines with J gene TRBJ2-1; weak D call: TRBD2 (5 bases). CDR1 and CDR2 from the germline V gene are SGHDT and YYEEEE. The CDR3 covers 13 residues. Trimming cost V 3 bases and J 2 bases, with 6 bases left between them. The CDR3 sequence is CASSSGTYNEQFF. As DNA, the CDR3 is TGTGCCAGCAGCTCGGGGACCTACAATGAGCAGTTCTTC. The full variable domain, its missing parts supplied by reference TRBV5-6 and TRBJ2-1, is DAGVTQSPTHLIKTRGQQVTLRCSPKSGHDTVSWYQQALGQGPQFIFQYYEEEERQRGNFPDRFSGHQFPNYSSELNVNALLLGDSALYLCASSSGTYNEQFFGPGTRLTVL.

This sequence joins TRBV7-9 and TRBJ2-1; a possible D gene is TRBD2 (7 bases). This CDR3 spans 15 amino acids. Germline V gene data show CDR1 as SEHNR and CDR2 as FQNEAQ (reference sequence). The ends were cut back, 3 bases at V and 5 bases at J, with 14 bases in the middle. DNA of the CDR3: TGTGCCAGCAGCTTTGGCGGGGGCCTTAACAATGAGCAGTTCTTC. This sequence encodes CASSFGGGLNNEQFF.

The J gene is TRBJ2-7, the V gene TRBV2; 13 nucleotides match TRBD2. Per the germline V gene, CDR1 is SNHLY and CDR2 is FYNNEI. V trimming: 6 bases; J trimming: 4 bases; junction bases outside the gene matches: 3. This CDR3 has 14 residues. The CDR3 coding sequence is TGTGCCAGCAGGGGGACTAGCGGGGTTTACGAGCAGTACTTC. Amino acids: CASRGTSGVYEQYF. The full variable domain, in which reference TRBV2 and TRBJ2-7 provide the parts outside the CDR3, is EPEVTQTPSHQVTQMGQEVILRCVPISNHLYFYWYRQILGQKVEFLVSFYNNEISEKSEIFDDQFSVERPDGSNFTLKIRSTKLEDSAMYFCASRGTSGVYEQYFGPGTRLTVT.

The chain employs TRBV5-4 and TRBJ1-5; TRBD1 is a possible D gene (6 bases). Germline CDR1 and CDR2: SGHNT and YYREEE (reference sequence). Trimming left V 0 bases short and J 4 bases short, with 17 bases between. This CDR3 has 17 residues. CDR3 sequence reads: CASSLGPWGRGNQPQHF. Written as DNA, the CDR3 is TGTGCCAGCAGCTTGGGTCCATGGGGGCGCGGGAATCAGCCCCAGCATTTT.

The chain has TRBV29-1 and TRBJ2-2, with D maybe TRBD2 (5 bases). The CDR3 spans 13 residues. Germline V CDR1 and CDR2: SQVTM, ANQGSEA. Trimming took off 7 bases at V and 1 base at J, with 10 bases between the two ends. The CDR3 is CSAEEENTGELFF. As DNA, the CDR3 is TGCAGCGCGGAGGAGGAGAACACCGGGGAGCTGTTTTTT.

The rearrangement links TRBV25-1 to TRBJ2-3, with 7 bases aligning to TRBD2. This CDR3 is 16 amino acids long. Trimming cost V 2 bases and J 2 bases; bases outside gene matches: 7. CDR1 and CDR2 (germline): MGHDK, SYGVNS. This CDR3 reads CASSEGEGYITDTQYF. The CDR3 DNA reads TGTGCCAGCAGTGAAGGGGAGGGGTACATCACAGATACGCAGTATTTT.

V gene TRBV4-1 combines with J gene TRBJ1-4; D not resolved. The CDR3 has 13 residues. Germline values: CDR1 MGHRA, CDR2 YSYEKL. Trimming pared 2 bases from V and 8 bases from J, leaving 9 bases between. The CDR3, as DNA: TGCGCCAGCAGCCAATGGCAGCGGGAAAAACTGTTTTTT. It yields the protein CASSQWQREKLFF.

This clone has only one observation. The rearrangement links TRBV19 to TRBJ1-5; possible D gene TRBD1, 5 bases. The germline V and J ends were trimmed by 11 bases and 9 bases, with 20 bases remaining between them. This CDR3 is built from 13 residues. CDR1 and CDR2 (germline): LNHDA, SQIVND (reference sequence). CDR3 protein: CACDSYSSGPQHF. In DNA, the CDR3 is TGTGCCTGTGACAGCTACTCGTCAGGGCCCCAGCATTTT.

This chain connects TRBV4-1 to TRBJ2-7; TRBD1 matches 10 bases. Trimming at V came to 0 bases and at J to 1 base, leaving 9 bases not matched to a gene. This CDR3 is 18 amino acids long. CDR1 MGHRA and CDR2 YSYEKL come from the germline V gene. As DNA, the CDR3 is TGCGCCAGCAGCCAAGATTTACGCCGGACAGGGGGATCCTACGAGCAGTACTTC. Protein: CASSQDLRRTGGSYEQYF.

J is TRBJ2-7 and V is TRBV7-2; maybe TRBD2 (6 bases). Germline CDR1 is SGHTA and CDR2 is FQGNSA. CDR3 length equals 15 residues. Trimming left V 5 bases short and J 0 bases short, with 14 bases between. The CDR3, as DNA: TGTGCCAGCAGCCTGGTCGCGGGGAGCTCCTACGAGCAGTACTTC. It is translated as CASSLVAGSSYEQYF.

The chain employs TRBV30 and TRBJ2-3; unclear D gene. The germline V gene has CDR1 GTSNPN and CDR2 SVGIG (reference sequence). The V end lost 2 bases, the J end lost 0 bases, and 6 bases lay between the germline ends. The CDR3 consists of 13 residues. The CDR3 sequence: CAWSPQSTDTQYF. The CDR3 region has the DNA TGTGCCTGGAGTCCCCAGAGCACAGATACGCAGTATTTT.

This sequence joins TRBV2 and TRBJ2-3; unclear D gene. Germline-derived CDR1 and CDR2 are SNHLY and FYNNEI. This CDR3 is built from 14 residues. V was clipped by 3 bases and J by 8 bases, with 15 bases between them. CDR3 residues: CASSDFSAVGTQYF. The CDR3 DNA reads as TGTGCCAGCAGTGATTTCTCCGCGGTTGGTACGCAGTATTTT.

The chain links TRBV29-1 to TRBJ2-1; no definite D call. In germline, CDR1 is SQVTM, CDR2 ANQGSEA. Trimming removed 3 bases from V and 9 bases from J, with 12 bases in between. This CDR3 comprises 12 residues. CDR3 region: CSVESASSEQFF. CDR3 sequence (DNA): TGCAGCGTTGAGTCCGCTAGTAGTGAGCAGTTCTTC.

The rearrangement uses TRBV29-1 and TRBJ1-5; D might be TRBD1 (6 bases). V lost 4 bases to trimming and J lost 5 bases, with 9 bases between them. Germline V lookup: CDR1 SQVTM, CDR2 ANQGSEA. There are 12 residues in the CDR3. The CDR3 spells CSVGDTDQPQHF. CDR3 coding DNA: TGCAGCGTTGGGGACACCGATCAGCCCCAGCATTTT.

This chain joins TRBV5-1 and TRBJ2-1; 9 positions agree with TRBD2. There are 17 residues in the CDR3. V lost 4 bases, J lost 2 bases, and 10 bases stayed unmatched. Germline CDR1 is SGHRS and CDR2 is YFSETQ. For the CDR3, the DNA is TGCGCCAGCAGCCGCCTCGGGGCGGGGGGGACCTACAATGAGCAGTTCTTC. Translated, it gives CASSRLGAGGTYNEQFF.

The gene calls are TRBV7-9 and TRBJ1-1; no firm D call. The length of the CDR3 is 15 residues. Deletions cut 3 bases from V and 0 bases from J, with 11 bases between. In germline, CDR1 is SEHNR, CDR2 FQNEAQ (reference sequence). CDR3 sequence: CASSLRETLNTEAFF. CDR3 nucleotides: TGTGCCAGCAGCTTGAGGGAGACGTTGAACACTGAAGCTTTCTTT.

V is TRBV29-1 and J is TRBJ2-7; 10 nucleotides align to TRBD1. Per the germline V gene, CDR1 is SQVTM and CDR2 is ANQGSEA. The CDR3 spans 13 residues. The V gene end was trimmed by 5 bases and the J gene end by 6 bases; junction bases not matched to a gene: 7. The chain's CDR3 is CSVSRDRGFEQYF. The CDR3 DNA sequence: TGCAGCGTTTCTCGGGACAGGGGCTTCGAGCAGTACTTC.

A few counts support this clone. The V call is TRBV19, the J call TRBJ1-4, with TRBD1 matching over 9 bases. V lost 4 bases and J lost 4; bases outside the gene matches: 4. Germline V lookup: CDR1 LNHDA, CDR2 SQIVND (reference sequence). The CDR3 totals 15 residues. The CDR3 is CASSTTGQGNEKLFF. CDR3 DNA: TGTGCCAGTAGTACGACGGGACAGGGTAATGAAAAACTGTTTTTT.